These 18 T cell receptor beta chains were all obtained from the same sample, sequenced in a study of T cell responses to AZD1222 COVID-19 vaccine (dated by TCRdb to the early 2020s). The library was generated by the immunoSEQ multiplex PCR assay. Held by TCRdb, this immuneACCESS table contains in-frame sequences only and omits some clones. Under half of the omission traces to an unresolved V gene where checked; the cause of the rest is unknown. Counted in this sample were under 150,000 clones; around 90% of them appeared once. Of the sample, approximately 2% falls within the top ten clones. This sample's time point label indicates: about 28 days (+/-7) after the second vaccine dose. The sample consisted of peripheral blood, taken 28 days after the second AZD1222 dose. These receptors all come from an adult who received the AZD1222 COVID-19 vaccine.

V usage is TRBV7-9 and J usage is TRBJ1-4; 7 bases map to TRBD1. CDR1 is SEHNR and CDR2 is FQNEAQ in the germline V gene (reference sequence). There are 14 residues in the CDR3. With 5 bases clipped from V and 6 bases from J, the junction kept 6 bases outside the gene matches. The CDR3 is CASSRDSGDEKLFF. CDR3 bases: TGTGCCAGCAGCCGGGACAGCGGGGATGAAAAACTGTTTTTT.

The chain links TRBV7-8 to TRBJ1-4; 12 bases are a match to TRBD1. This CDR3 contains 15 residues. J gave up 7 bases and V 4 bases, and 4 bases lay outside the gene matches. Germline V lookup: CDR1 SGHVS, CDR2 FQNEAQ. The CDR3 DNA reads TGTGCCAGCAGCTCGCGGGACAGGGGGCTTGAAAAACTGTTTTTT. As protein: CASSSRDRGLEKLFF.

This clone showed up just once. V usage is TRBV7-3 and J usage is TRBJ2-2, with 10 bases matching TRBD1. CDR3 length equals 15 residues. The V gene end was trimmed by 2 bases and the J gene end by 7 bases; junction bases not matched to a gene: 4. The V gene's germline CDR1 is SGHTA and CDR2 FQGTGA. The CDR3 DNA is TGTGCCAGCAGCTTATCCGGGACAGGGGACGGGGAGCTGTTTTTT. Translated: CASSLSGTGDGELFF. Full variable domain (outside the CDR3, taken from reference TRBV7-3 and TRBJ2-2): GAGVSQTPSNKVTEKGKYVELRCDPISGHTALYWYRQSLGQGPEFLIYFQGTGAADDSGLPNDRFFAVRPEGSVSTLKIQRTERGDSAVYLCASSLSGTGDGELFFGEGSRLTVL.

This chain links TRBV30 with TRBJ1-6; D is uncertain. Germline CDR1 is GTSNPN and CDR2 is SVGIG (reference sequence). CDR3 length: 15 amino acids. V was pared by 2 bases and J by 0 bases, with 8 bases between. CDR3 region: CAWSPASSYNSPLHF. The CDR3 DNA reads TGTGCCTGGAGTCCTGCGAGCTCCTATAATTCACCCCTCCACTTT.

The chain recombines TRBV6-2 or TRBV6-3 with TRBJ1-5; D gene unclear. This CDR3 is built from 15 residues. V was shortened by 0 bases and J by 4 bases, with 10 bases between the two germline ends. Per germline, CDR1 MNHEY and CDR2 SVGEGT. CDR3 protein: CASSYSRPGNQPQHF. As DNA, the CDR3 is TGTGCCAGCAGTTACTCGAGACCCGGGAATCAGCCCCAGCATTTT.

V usage is TRBV2 and J usage is TRBJ2-1, with 7 bases matching TRBD2. J lost 6 bases, V lost 6 bases, and 2 bases had no gene match. The CDR3 sequence is 12 residues long. Germline V gives CDR1 SNHLY, CDR2 FYNNEI. CDR3: CASSGLVNEQFF. The CDR3 DNA follows: TGTGCCAGCAGCGGACTAGTCAATGAGCAGTTCTTC.

V gene TRBV28 combines with J gene TRBJ2-2; 10 bases align to TRBD1. CDR1 MDHEN and CDR2 SYDVKM come from the germline V gene. Trimming cost V 5 bases and J 5 bases; bases outside gene matches: 2. The CDR3 covers 14 residues. DNA for the CDR3: TGTGCCAGCAGTACGGGACAGGGGACCGGGGAGCTGTTTTTT. Residues: CASSTGQGTGELFF.

The chain is built from TRBV5-5 and TRBJ1-5; D gene ambiguous. Germline V gives CDR1 SGHKS, CDR2 YYEKEE (reference sequence). V was cut by 1 base and J by 5 bases, with 7 bases left in between. The length of the CDR3 is 13 residues. The CDR3 DNA follows: TGTGCCAGCAGCTTGTCGGGTTATCAGCCCCAGCATTTT. The encoded protein is CASSLSGYQPQHF.

A single count supports this clone. The chain combines TRBV6-5 with TRBJ2-1; D unresolved. This CDR3 has 14 amino acids. Germline V gives CDR1 MNHEY, CDR2 SVGAGI. The ends were cut back, 3 bases at V and 9 bases at J, with 15 bases in the middle. The CDR3: CASSYTRRWAEQFF. Here the CDR3 DNA reads TGTGCCAGCAGTTATACCCGGCGATGGGCTGAGCAGTTCTTC.

The chain combines TRBV11-2 with TRBJ1-3; D might be TRBD1 (5 bases). CDR1 is SGHAT and CDR2 is FQNNGV in the germline V gene. This CDR3 is 13 amino acids long. The V gene lost 6 bases and the J gene lost 3 bases, with 9 bases spanning the gap. The CDR3 sequence is CASSSGGGNTIYF. CDR3 sequence (DNA): TGTGCCAGCAGTTCGGGGGGTGGAAACACCATATATTTT. Full variable domain (rest looked up from reference TRBV11-2 and TRBJ1-3): EAGVAQSPRYKIIEKRQSVAFWCNPISGHATLYWYQQILGQGPKLLIQFQNNGVVDDSQLPKDRFSAERLKGVDSTLKIQPAKLEDSAVYLCASSSGGGNTIYFGEGSWLTVV.

The rearrangement links TRBV7-2 to TRBJ2-1; 9 bases fit TRBD1. Unmatched junction bases numbered 8, after V lost 5 bases and J lost 9 bases. The germline CDR1 and CDR2 sequences are SGHTA and FQGNSA. CDR3 length: 14 amino acids. CDR3 sequence: CASSQGTGTREQFF. The CDR3 nucleotides are TGTGCCAGCAGCCAGGGGACAGGGACCCGTGAGCAGTTCTTC.

This chain links TRBV11-2 with TRBJ2-3, with D maybe TRBD1 (6 bases). CDR1 is SGHAT and CDR2 is FQNNGV in the germline V gene. The ends were cut back, 2 bases at V and 6 bases at J, with 9 bases in the middle. The CDR3 is 13 amino acids. CDR3 DNA sequence: TGTGCCAGCAGCTTAAGTAGGGGGGATACGCAGTATTTT. This sequence encodes CASSLSRGDTQYF.

A few counts support this clone. This chain links TRBV16 with TRBJ1-5, with TRBD1 matching over 9 bases. The germline CDR1 and CDR2 sequences are KGHSY and FQNENV. CDR3 length: 12 residues. The J segment lost 13 bases and the V segment lost 4 bases, leaving 5 bases of the junction unmatched. The DNA of the CDR3 is TGTGCCAGCAGCCCCGGCGGGACAGGGCAGCATTTT. It yields the protein CASSPGGTGQHF.

The chain employs TRBV7-9 and TRBJ2-3; 8 bases agree with TRBD2. Germline V gives CDR1 SEHNR, CDR2 FQNEAQ (reference sequence). V was pared by 5 bases and J by 6 bases, with 10 bases of the junction left unmatched. This CDR3 is 15 amino acids long. In DNA, the CDR3 is TGTGCCAGCAGCCCGCCGACTAGCGCCTGGGATACGCAGTATTTT. As protein: CASSPPTSAWDTQYF.

CDR3 residues: CSVEGFRGGTEAFF. Written as DNA, the CDR3 is TGCAGCGTTGAAGGTTTCAGGGGGGGCACTGAAGCTTTCTTT. The chain couples TRBV29-1 to TRBJ1-1, with TRBD1 matching over 7 bases. CDR1 is SQVTM and CDR2 is ANQGSEA in the germline V gene. The CDR3 is 14 residues long. The trim removed 1 base at V and 4 bases at J, leaving 6 bases unmatched.

In this sample, this clone turned up once. The chain employs TRBV18 and TRBJ1-3; D not certain. This CDR3 comprises 14 residues. V was shortened by 0 bases and J by 8 bases, with 11 bases between the two germline ends. In germline, CDR1 is KGHSH, CDR2 LQKENI. In DNA, the CDR3 is TGTGCCAGCTCACCACCCCCAAGCGGGGACACCATATATTTT. Amino acid sequence: CASSPPPSGDTIYF.

About this clone itself: Its ends do not fully match the called genes, so a read error is possible. The chain couples TRBV2 to TRBJ2-1, with a weak D call TRBD2 (5 bases). This CDR3 is built from 11 residues. Germline V gene data show CDR1 as SNHLY and CDR2 as FYNNEI. The CDR3, as DNA: TGTGCCAGCAGTGAAAGGCTGCGAGGGATCTTC. Translation: CASSERLRGIF.

This chain joins TRBV19 and TRBJ2-6; tentative D call: TRBD1 (6 bases). Trimming removed 4 bases at V and 1 base at J, with 11 bases between. This CDR3 comprises 16 residues. Germline CDR1 and CDR2: LNHDA and SQIVND (reference sequence). The CDR3 loop is CASSTTTGSGANVLTF. CDR3 nucleotide sequence: TGTGCCAGTAGTACTACAACAGGGTCTGGGGCCAACGTCCTGACTTTC. Full variable domain (rest looked up from reference TRBV19 and TRBJ2-6): DGGITQSPKYLFRKEGQNVTLSCEQNLNHDAMYWYRQDPGQGLRLIYYSQIVNDFQKGDIAEGYSVSREKKESFPLTVTSAQKNPTAFYLCASSTTTGSGANVLTFGAGSRLTVL.